This T cell receptor (beta chain) is drawn from a study of breast tumors, draining lymph nodes, adjacent tissues. The germline CDR1 and CDR2 sequences are KGHSH and LQKENI. V was pared by 6 bases and J by 3 bases, with 12 bases between. The CDR3 has 13 residues. TCRdb analysed the multiplex PCR reads with MiXCR anew, one entry per CDR3 protein. The sample lists approximately 130,000 distinct CDR3 sequences, about 20% occurring once. Samples came from axillary lymph nodes draining the breast cancer. This clonotype was observed many times. No antigen is known for it. Study-wide points: The lymph node origin of tumor T cells was framed as consistent with a hypothesis, not demonstrated. Luminal-like breast cancer showed significantly greater tumor-nontumor repertoire similarity than basal-like breast cancer did. Findings are consistent with lymph node origin and intratumoral expansion of most tumor T cells. Tumor repertoires ranked between lymph nodes and nontumor tissue in diversity, with V and J gene preferences.

The chain employs TRBV18 and TRBJ2-7; the D gene is possibly TRBD2 (6 bases). The sequence came from a female donor with breast cancer. Some clones in this sample may be carry-over from other donors' samples. Input material: axillary lymph node tissue. CDR3 residues: CASSEGIFYEQYF. The CDR3 coding sequence is TGTGCCAGCTCGGAGGGGATCTTCTACGAGCAGTACTTC.